This T cell receptor (beta chain) was observed in a study of CD8+CD57+ T cells in acquired aplastic anemia. Study-wide background: CD4+ and CD8+ cells, once sorted, gave DNA averaging about 3.4 ug. Broader study findings: Patients and controls shared 25 to 35 CD8+ CDR3 sequences, which appeared highly expressed in patients and within their immunodominant clones.

An expansion of CD8+CD57+ cells by flow cytometry had been shown in patients chosen for sequencing. All patients had severe acquired aplastic anemia. Remarks on this clonotype: Its antigen is as yet unknown.

TCR beta VDJ and CDR3 profiles were obtained from a genomic DNA template. TCRdb redid the calling of the reads with MiXCR, one entry per CDR3 protein. The repertoire holds 200,000 to 250,000 distinct CDR3 sequences, with roughly two thirds as singletons. Material for sequencing was sorted CD4+, CD8+, or CD8+CD57+ T cells (not recorded which) from PBMCs. The origin of this receptor is a human donor with aplastic anemia.

The CDR3 nucleotides are TGCGCCAGCAGCCAAAAACAGGACCACTATGGCTACACCTTC. It codes for CASSQKQDHYGYTF. The rearrangement uses TRBV4-3 and TRBJ1-2, with D perhaps TRBD1 (5 bases). This CDR3 contains 14 residues. V lost 2 bases to trimming and J lost 3 bases, with 10 bases between them. Germline values: CDR1 LGHNA, CDR2 YSLEER.